Listed here are 14 T cell receptor beta chains from one sample, sequenced in a study of shared clonotypes between healthy human individuals. Clones were read by immunoSEQ multiplex PCR, and TCRdb kept only the in-frame ones, dropping some. The sample holds 850,000 to 1,200,000 clones, about 80% seen once. Sequencing was carried out using memory CD4+ T cells sorted from blood. Regarding subset: CD45RA-negative fraction. The receptors derive from a man younger than 35 in good health.

This sequence joins TRBV12-5 and TRBJ2-1; 10 bases fit TRBD1. Germline CDR1 is LGHNT and CDR2 is FRNRAP. The CDR3 extends over 16 amino acids. The V segment lost 0 bases and the J segment 8 bases; nucleotides outside the gene matches: 7. The CDR3 sequence: CASGLVLGTGVHEQFF. CDR3 DNA sequence: TGTGCTAGTGGTTTGGTACTTGGGACAGGGGTGCATGAGCAGTTCTTC. Filled out from reference TRBV12-5 and TRBJ2-1, the complete variable domain reads DARVTQTPRHKVTEMGQEVTMRCQPILGHNTVFWYRQTMMQGLELLAYFRNRAPLDDSGMPKDRFSAEMPDATLATLKIQPSEPRDSAVYFCASGLVLGTGVHEQFFGPGTRLTVL.

The rearrangement links TRBV10-3 to TRBJ2-3; 7 bases agree with TRBD2. In germline, CDR1 is ENHRY, CDR2 SYGVKD. This CDR3 has 12 amino acids. CDR3 loop: CASGGYTDTQYF. CDR3 in DNA: TGTGCTTCCGGGGGGTACACAGATACGCAGTATTTT.

This clone was recorded once. This rearrangement joins TRBV25-1 to TRBJ1-6, with D uncertain. V dropped 3 bases and J dropped 7 bases, with 13 bases sitting between them. In germline, CDR1 is MGHDK, CDR2 SYGVNS. The CDR3 loop spans 15 amino acids. The CDR3 DNA reads TGTGCCAGCAGTGATATAAGGGAGCCAAATTCACCCCTCCACTTT. This codes for CASSDIREPNSPLHF.

The chain joins TRBV28 to TRBJ1-1; possibly TRBD1 for D (6 bases). V shed 6 bases and J shed 0 bases, with 14 bases lying between them. This CDR3 spans 15 amino acids. CDR1 and CDR2 from the germline V gene are MDHEN and SYDVKM. CDR3 amino acids: CASSQLGQMNTEAFF. The CDR3 DNA follows: TGTGCCAGCAGCCAATTAGGACAGATGAACACTGAAGCTTTCTTT.

This chain joins TRBV27 and TRBJ2-3; 12 nucleotides line up with TRBD2. Per germline, CDR1 MNHEY and CDR2 SMNVEV (reference sequence). V shed 2 bases, J shed 3 bases, and the junction held 6 bases outside the gene matches. CDR3 length: 17 amino acids. CDR3 residues: CASSLLAGGPRTDTQYF. Written as DNA, the CDR3 is TGTGCCAGCAGTTTACTAGCGGGAGGGCCAAGGACAGATACGCAGTATTTT.

This chain joins TRBV28 and TRBJ1-5, with a possible D match to TRBD1 (6 bases). Per germline, CDR1 MDHEN and CDR2 SYDVKM. Deletions cut 8 bases from V and 4 bases from J, with 15 bases between. The CDR3 spans 14 residues. The CDR3 nucleotides are TGTGCCAGCGGGGGGCCTAAAGGGAATCAGCCCCAGCATTTT. It is translated as CASGGPKGNQPQHF. The full variable domain, completed using reference TRBV28 and TRBJ1-5, is DVKVTQSSRYLVKRTGEKVFLECVQDMDHENMFWYRQDPGLGLRLIYFSYDVKMKEKGDIPEGYSVSREKKERFSLILESASTNQTSMYLCASGGPKGNQPQHFGDGTRLSIL.

This rearrangement joins TRBV21-1 to TRBJ2-6; TRBD2, as called in the table, went unchecked against the DNA. TRBV21-1 represents a pseudogene. The CDR3 length is 15 residues. CDR3 protein: CASSELAAGANVLTF. The CDR3 bases are TGTGCCAGCAGCGAACTAGCTGCCGGGGCCAACGTCCTGACTTTC.

The chain joins TRBV11-1 to TRBJ1-4; 10 nucleotides agree with TRBD1. This CDR3 is built from 14 residues. J gave up 8 bases and V 5 bases, and 5 bases lay outside the gene matches. Looked up from germline, CDR1 is SGHAT and CDR2 is FQDESV (reference sequence). CDR3 region: CASSRDRGGEKLFF. Written as DNA, the CDR3 is TGTGCCAGCAGCCGGGACAGGGGAGGCGAAAAACTGTTTTTT.

The J gene is TRBJ1-4, the V gene TRBV9; no definite D call. This CDR3 has 15 residues. Germline V lookup: CDR1 SGDLS, CDR2 YYNGEE. V shed 0 bases and J shed 7 bases, with 13 bases lying between them. The CDR3 here is CASSVGRSSFEKLFF. In DNA form, the CDR3 reads TGTGCCAGCAGCGTAGGCCGTAGTTCTTTTGAAAAACTGTTTTTT. The variable domain in full, completed from reference TRBV9 and TRBJ1-4, reads DSGVTQTPKHLITATGQRVTLRCSPRSGDLSVYWYQQSLDQGLQFLIQYYNGEERAKGNILERFSAQQFPDLHSELNLSSLELGDSALYFCASSVGRSSFEKLFFGSGTQLSVL.

This clone was detected once. V usage is TRBV1 and J usage is TRBJ2-7. TRBV1 is deemed a pseudogene. The length of the CDR3 is 12 residues. The CDR3 nucleotides read TGCACCAGCAGACCTGCTTTCTACGAGCAGTACTTC. This encodes CTSRPAFYEQYF.

As regards this clone: The same CDR3 also results from other DNA sequences found in this sample. The V gene is TRBV7-2, the J gene TRBJ2-7; TRBD1 matches 9 bases. This CDR3 is 14 amino acids long. Germline values: CDR1 SGHTA, CDR2 FQGNSA. After removal of 4 bases from V and 4 bases from J, the junction contained 5 bases not matched to a gene. The CDR3 nucleotides are TGTGCCAGCAGCTCCCGACAGGGGGGGTACGAGCAGTACTTC. Translated, it gives CASSSRQGGYEQYF.

This sequence joins TRBV7-9 and TRBJ1-1; D is possibly TRBD1 (5 bases). V lost 2 bases and J lost 7, with 17 bases in between. The CDR3 is 15 amino acids. Germline values: CDR1 SEHNR, CDR2 FQNEAQ (reference sequence). CDR3 residues: CASSLQGSMNVEAFF. In DNA, the CDR3 is TGTGCCAGCAGCTTACAGGGCTCGATGAATGTTGAAGCTTTCTTT.

This clone was detected only a few times. The chain carries TRBV30 and TRBJ2-3; D is unclear. Germline CDR1 is GTSNPN and CDR2 is SVGIG (reference sequence). The length of the CDR3 is 13 residues. V dropped 1 base and J dropped 3 bases, with 8 bases sitting between them. CDR3 sequence reads: CAWSAQQTDTQYF. CDR3 DNA sequence: TGTGCCTGGAGTGCCCAGCAGACAGATACGCAGTATTTT. The whole variable domain, remainder taken from reference TRBV30 and TRBJ2-3, is SQTIHQWPATLVQPVGSPLSLECTVEGTSNPNLYWYRQAAGRGLQLLFYSVGIGQISSEVPQNLSASRPQDRQFILSSKKLLLSDSGFYLCAWSAQQTDTQYFGPGTRLTVL.

The genes are TRBV28 and TRBJ2-1, with 10 bases identical to TRBD2. With 3 bases clipped from V and 1 base from J, the junction kept 6 bases outside the gene matches. There are 17 residues in the CDR3. CDR1 is MDHEN, CDR2 SYDVKM, per germline. The CDR3 DNA reads as TGTGCCAGCAGTTTGAGCGGGGGGGGTAAGTCCTACAATGAGCAGTTCTTC. Translated, it gives CASSLSGGGKSYNEQFF.